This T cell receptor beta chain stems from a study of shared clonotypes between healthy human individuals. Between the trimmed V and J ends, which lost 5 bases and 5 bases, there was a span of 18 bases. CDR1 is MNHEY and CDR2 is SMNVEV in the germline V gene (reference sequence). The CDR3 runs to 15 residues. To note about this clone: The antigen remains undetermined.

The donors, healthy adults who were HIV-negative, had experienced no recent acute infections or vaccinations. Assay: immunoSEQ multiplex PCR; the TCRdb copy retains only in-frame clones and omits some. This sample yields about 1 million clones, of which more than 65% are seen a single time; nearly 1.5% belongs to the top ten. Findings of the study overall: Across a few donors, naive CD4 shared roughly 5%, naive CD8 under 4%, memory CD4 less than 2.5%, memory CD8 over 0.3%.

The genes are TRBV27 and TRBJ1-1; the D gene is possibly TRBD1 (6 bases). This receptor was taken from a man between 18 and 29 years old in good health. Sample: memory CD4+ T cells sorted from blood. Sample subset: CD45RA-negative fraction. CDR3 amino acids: CASSPQGLQRTEAFF. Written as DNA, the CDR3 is TGTGCCAGCAGTCCACAGGGTCTGCAGAGGACTGAAGCTTTCTTT.